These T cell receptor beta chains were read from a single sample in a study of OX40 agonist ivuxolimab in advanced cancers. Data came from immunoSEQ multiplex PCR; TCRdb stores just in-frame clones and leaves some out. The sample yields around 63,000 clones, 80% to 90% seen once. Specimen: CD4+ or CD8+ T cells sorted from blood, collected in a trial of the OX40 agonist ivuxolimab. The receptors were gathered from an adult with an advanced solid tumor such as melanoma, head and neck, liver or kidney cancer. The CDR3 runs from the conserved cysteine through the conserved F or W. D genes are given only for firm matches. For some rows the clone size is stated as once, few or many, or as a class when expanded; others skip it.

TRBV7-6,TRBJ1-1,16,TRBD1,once,TGTGCCAGCAGCCTCCGGGACAGGGGAGAAGGCACTGAAGCTTTCTTT,CASSLRDRGEGTEAFF
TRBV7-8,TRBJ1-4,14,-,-,TGTGCCAGCAGCTTAGGGCAGCCTAATGAAAAACTGTTTTTT,CASSLGQPNEKLFF
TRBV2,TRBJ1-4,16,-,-,TGTGCCAGCAATAGGGCAGGGACTTCAACTAATGAAAAACTGTTTTTT,CASNRAGTSTNEKLFF
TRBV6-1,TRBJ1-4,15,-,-,TGTGCCAGCAGTGAGGCCTTTATTGAAGGGGAAAAACTGTTTTTT,CASSEAFIEGEKLFF
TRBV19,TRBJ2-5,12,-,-,TGTGCCAGTAGTATAGACGGAGAGACCCAGTACTTC,CASSIDGETQYF
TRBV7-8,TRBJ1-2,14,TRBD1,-,TGTGCCAGCAGCCAAGGACAGGGGGCTAGGGGCTACACCTTC,CASSQGQGARGYTF
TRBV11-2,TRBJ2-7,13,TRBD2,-,TGTGCCAGCAGCTCCAGCGGGAGCTACGAGCAGTACTTC,CASSSSGSYEQYF
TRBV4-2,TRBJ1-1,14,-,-,TGTGCCAGCAGCAACCGAGAAATGAACACTGAAGCTTTCTTT,CASSNREMNTEAFF
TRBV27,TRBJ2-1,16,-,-,TGTGCCAGCAGTTTCTCCTCTAAGAGCTCCTACAATGAGCAGTTCTTC,CASSFSSKSSYNEQFF
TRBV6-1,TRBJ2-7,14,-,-,TGTGCCAGCAGTCCGCCAGAAAGGACCGACGAGCAGTACTTC,CASSPPERTDEQYF
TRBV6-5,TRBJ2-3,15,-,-,TGTGCCAGCAGGCCTCTTGGGGGGGGCAAGGATACGCAGTATTTT,CASRPLGGGKDTQYF
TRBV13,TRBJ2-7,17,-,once,TGTGCCAGCAGCTTTAAACAGGTAGTGTACCGCCCCTACGAGCAGTACTTC,CASSFKQVVYRPYEQYF
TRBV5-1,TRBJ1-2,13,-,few,TGCGCCAGCAGCTTGGTCGCAGAATATGGCTACACCTTC,CASSLVAEYGYTF
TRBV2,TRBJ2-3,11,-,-,TGTGCCACACCTAGCACAGATACGCAGTATTTT,CATPSTDTQYF
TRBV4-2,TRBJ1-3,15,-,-,TGTGCCAGCAGCTTGGGTAGATCCTCTGGAAACACCATATATTTT,CASSLGRSSGNTIYF
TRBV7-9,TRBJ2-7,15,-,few,TGTGCCAGCAGCCCCCAAGCTAACCTACCCTACGAGCAGTACTTC,CASSPQANLPYEQYF
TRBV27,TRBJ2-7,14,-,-,TGTGCCAGCAGTCTACAGGGATGGTCTGACGAGCAGTACTTC,CASSLQGWSDEQYF
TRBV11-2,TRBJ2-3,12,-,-,TGTGCCAGCAGCTTAGGGTTGGATACGCAGTATTTT,CASSLGLDTQYF
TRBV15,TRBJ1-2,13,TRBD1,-,TGTGCCACCAGCAAGGGGGCCAACTATGGCTACACCTTC,CATSKGANYGYTF
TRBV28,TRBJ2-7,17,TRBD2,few,TGTGCCAGCAGTTCGGGACTAGCGGGAGGGCCGTGGTACGAGCAGTACTTC,CASSSGLAGGPWYEQYF
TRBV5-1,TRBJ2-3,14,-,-,TGCGCCAGCAGCGCTCTGTCGGGGCGGGATACGCAGTATTTT,CASSALSGRDTQYF
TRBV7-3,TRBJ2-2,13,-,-,TGTGCCAGCAGCTTAACCGCGCCCGGGGAGCTGTTTTTT,CASSLTAPGELFF
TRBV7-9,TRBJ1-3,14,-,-,TGTGCCAGCAGCTTTTCGGGGATCGGAAACACCATATATTTT,CASSFSGIGNTIYF
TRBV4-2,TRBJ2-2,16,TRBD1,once,TGTGCCAGCAGCCGAGGACAGGGGGGTAACACCGGGGAGCTGTTTTTT,CASSRGQGGNTGELFF
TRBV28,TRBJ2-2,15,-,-,TGTGCCAGCAGTTTATTACAGGAGAACACCGGGGAGCTGTTTTTT,CASSLLQENTGELFF
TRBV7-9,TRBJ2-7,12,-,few,TGTGCCAGCTCCTCCTTCGGGTACGAGCAGTACTTC,CASSSFGYEQYF
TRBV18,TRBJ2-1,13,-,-,TGTGCCAGCTCACCCGAACTAGACTATGAGCAGTTCTTC,CASSPELDYEQFF
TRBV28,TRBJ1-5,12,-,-,TGTGCCAGCTGGCAGCTAAATCAGCCCCAGCATTTT,CASWQLNQPQHF
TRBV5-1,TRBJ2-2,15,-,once,TGCGCCAGCAGCCAGATTCCGACCAATTCCGGGGAGCTGTTTTTT,CASSQIPTNSGELFF
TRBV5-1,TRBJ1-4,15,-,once,TGCGCCAGCAGCTTGGCCGGGACATCTAATGAAAAACTGTTTTTT,CASSLAGTSNEKLFF
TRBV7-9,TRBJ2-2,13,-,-,TGTGCCAGCAGCTCTACGAACACCGGGGAGCTGTTTTTT,CASSSTNTGELFF
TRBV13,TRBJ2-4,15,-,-,TGTGCCAGCAGCTTAACTCAGGGTTCCAAAAACATTCAGTACTTC,CASSLTQGSKNIQYF
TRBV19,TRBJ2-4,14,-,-,TGTGCCAGTAGTATGGGTTGGCGACAGGACATTCAGTACTTC,CASSMGWRQDIQYF
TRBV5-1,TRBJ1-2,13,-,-,TGCGCCAGCAGCTTGGTATTTAACTATGGCTACACCTTC,CASSLVFNYGYTF
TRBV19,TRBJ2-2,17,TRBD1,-,TGTGCCAGTAGACCTAGGACAGGGGGCATTCGTGCCGGGGAGCTGTTTTTT,CASRPRTGGIRAGELFF
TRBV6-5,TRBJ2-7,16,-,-,TGTGCCAGCAGTTGGGCCGCCAAGGAGGTAACCTACGAGCAGTACTTC,CASSWAAKEVTYEQYF
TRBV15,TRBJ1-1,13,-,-,TGTGCCACCAGCCCCGGACGGACCACTGAAGCTTTCTTT,CATSPGRTTEAFF
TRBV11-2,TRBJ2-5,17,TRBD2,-,TGTGCCAGCAGCTTAGAAGCTAGCGGGAGGGCAAGGGAGACCCAGTACTTC,CASSLEASGRARETQYF